This T cell receptor beta chain is from a study of blood T cells in healthy people across ages. The use of a sample-barcoded 5' primer and a J-beta primer mix characterized a second PCR of roughly 7 to 11 cycles. Each cDNA molecule was tagged by a template-switch adaptor with 12 random nucleotides. TCRdb fed the 5' RACE reads into MiXCR, producing one record per CDR3 protein. The sample holds hundreds of thousands of distinct CDR3 sequences; around 31% are singletons and the top ten take 15% to 18%. J was trimmed by 5 bases and V by 5 bases; bases with no gene match: 5. The CDR3 runs 14 residues. CDR1 and CDR2 from the germline V gene are SGHNT and YENEEA. The sample, about 9.2 milliliters of peripheral blood, was drawn from each donor.

The source material was blood. V gene TRBV11-3 combines with J gene TRBJ2-5; 10 positions match TRBD2. This TCR was sampled from a woman over 75 in good health. DNA of the CDR3: TGTGCCAGCAGCCCCTTAGCGGGAGGTGAGACCCAGTACTTC. The encoded protein is CASSPLAGGETQYF.